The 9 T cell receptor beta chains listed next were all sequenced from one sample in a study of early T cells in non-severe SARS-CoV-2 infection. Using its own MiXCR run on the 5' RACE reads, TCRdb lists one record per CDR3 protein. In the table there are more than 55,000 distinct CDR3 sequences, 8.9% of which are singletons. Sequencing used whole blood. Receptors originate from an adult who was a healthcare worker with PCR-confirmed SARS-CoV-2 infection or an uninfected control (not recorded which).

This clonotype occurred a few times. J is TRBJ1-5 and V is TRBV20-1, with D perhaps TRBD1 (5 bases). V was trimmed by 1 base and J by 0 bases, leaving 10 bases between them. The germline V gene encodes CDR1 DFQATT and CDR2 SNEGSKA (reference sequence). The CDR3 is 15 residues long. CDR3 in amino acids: CSARGQTLSNQPQHF. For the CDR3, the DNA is TGCAGTGCTAGAGGACAGACACTTAGCAATCAGCCCCAGCATTTT.

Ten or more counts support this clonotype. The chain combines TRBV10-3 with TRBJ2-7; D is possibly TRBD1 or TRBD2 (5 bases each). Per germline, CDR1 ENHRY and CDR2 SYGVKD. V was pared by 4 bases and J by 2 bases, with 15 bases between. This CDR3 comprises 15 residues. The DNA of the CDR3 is TGTGCCATCAGTGGAACCTGGGACCGAACCTACGAGCAGTACTTC. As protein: CAISGTWDRTYEQYF.

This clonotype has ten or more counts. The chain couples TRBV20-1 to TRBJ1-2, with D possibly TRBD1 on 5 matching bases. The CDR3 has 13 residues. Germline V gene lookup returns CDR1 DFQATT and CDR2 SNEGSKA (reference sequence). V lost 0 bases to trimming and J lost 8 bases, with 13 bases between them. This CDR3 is CSARDGGSIGYTF. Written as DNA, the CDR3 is TGCAGTGCTAGAGATGGGGGGAGCATCGGCTACACCTTC.

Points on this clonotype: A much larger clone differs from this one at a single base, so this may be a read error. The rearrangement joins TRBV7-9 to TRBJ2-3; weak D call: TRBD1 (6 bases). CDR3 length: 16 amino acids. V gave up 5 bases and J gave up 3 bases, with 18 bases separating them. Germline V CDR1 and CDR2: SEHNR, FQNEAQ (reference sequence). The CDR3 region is CASSPAGGQETDTQYF. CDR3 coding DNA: TGTGCCAGCAGCCCTGCTGGGGGCCAGGAAACAGATACGCAGTATTTT.

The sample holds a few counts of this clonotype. CDR3 loop: CASSLAPRTSTTGGELFF. DNA of the CDR3: TGTGCCAGCAGCTTAGCTCCGCGGACTAGCACGACGGGCGGGGAGCTGTTTTTT. The V call is TRBV7-6, the J call TRBJ2-2; 8 positions match TRBD2. Germline V CDR1 and CDR2: SGHVS, FNYEAQ. The V segment lost 0 bases and the J segment 7 bases; nucleotides outside the gene matches: 13. This CDR3 has 18 residues.

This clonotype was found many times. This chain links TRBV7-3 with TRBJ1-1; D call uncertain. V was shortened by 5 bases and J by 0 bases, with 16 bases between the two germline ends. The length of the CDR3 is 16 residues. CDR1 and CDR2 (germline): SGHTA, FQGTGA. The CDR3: CASSPVLQSVNTEAFF. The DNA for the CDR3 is TGTGCCAGCAGCCCGGTCCTCCAATCAGTGAACACTGAAGCTTTCTTT.

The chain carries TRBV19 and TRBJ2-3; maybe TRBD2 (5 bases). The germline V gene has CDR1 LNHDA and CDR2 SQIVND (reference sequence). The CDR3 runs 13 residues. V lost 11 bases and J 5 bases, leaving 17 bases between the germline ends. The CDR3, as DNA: TGTGCCTGCCAGGAGGCCCGGGAAGATACGCAGTATTTT. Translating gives CACQEAREDTQYF.

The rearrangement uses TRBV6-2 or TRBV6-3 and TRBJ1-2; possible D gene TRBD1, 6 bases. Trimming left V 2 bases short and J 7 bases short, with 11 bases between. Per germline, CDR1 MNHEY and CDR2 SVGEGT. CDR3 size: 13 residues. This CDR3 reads CASSYPQGFGYTF. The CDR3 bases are TGTGCCAGCAGTTACCCACAGGGATTTGGCTACACCTTC.

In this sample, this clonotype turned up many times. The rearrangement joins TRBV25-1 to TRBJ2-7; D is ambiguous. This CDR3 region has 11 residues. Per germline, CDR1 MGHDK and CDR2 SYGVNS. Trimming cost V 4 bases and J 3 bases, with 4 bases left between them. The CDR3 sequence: CASSGLYEQYF. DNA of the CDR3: TGTGCCAGCAGTGGCCTCTACGAGCAGTACTTC.